A selection of T cell receptor beta chains follows, all from one sample in a study of blood T cell repertoires in COVID-19. The repertoire was sequenced with immunoSEQ multiplex PCR; TCRdb's copy has only in-frame clones and lacks some. The table has under 250,000 clones, 86% seen once. Material for sequencing was peripheral blood. The source is a woman older than 75 with COVID-19, enrolled during active disease. The CDR3 runs from the conserved cysteine through the conserved F or W. Fields, in order: CDR3 DNA, CDR3 protein, J gene, clone size, V gene, D gene. The D gene is left open where the match is weak. The size field is filled for only some rows; it gives once, few, many or a size class.

CDR3 DNA: TGTGCCAGTGGGCTAGGAGGAGACGAGCAGTACTTC
CDR3 protein: CASGLGGDEQYF
J gene: TRBJ2-7
clone size: .
V gene: TRBV6-6
D gene: .

CDR3 DNA: TGCGCCAGCAGCTTGGCTGCGGACAGGATGGAAGCTTTCTTT
CDR3 protein: CASSLAADRMEAFF
J gene: TRBJ1-1
clone size: once
V gene: TRBV5-1
D gene: TRBD1

CDR3 DNA: TGCGCCAGCAACGACAGGGAGCGGGTGAACACTGAAGCTTTCTTT
CDR3 protein: CASNDRERVNTEAFF
J gene: TRBJ1-1
clone size: .
V gene: TRBV10-2
D gene: TRBD1

CDR3 DNA: TGTGCCAGCAGACCGACAGGCCAATCTAACTATGGCTACACCTTC
CDR3 protein: CASRPTGQSNYGYTF
J gene: TRBJ1-2
clone size: .
V gene: TRBV6-5
D gene: .

CDR3 DNA: TGTGCCAGCAGTTACCTGGCATCAGATACGCAGTATTTT
CDR3 protein: CASSYLASDTQYF
J gene: TRBJ2-3
clone size: .
V gene: TRBV6-2/TRBV6-3
D gene: .

CDR3 DNA: TGTGCCAGCTCACAAGGGACAGGGAACAATCAGCCCCAGCATTTT
CDR3 protein: CASSQGTGNNQPQHF
J gene: TRBJ1-5
clone size: .
V gene: TRBV18
D gene: TRBD1

CDR3 DNA: TGTGCCATCAGTAAGACTAGAGGAACAGATACGCAGTATTTT
CDR3 protein: CAISKTRGTDTQYF
J gene: TRBJ2-3
clone size: once
V gene: TRBV10-3
D gene: .

CDR3 DNA: TGTGCCAGCAGAGCAGACAGAACCTACAATGGGCAGTTCTTC
CDR3 protein: CASRADRTYNGQFF
J gene: TRBJ2-1
clone size: .
V gene: TRBV19
D gene: .

CDR3 DNA: TGTGCCAGCAGTTTACCTAACAGGGAAAGGGCGCAGTATTTT
CDR3 protein: CASSLPNRERAQYF
J gene: TRBJ2-3
clone size: .
V gene: TRBV28
D gene: .

CDR3 DNA: TGCGCCAGCAGCACCGGACAGGGTACAACTAATGAAAAACTGTTTTTT
CDR3 protein: CASSTGQGTTNEKLFF
J gene: TRBJ1-4
clone size: .
V gene: TRBV5-1
D gene: TRBD1

CDR3 DNA: TGTGCCAGCAGTTTAAGTAGCGGGGGGGCCGCTTCTCTCGGGGAGCTGTTTTTT
CDR3 protein: CASSLSSGGAASLGELFF
J gene: TRBJ2-2
clone size: .
V gene: TRBV28
D gene: TRBD2

CDR3 DNA: TGCGCCAGCAGCCAAGGGGACCGGGCGGGGAAAGAGACCCAGTACTTC
CDR3 protein: CASSQGDRAGKETQYF
J gene: TRBJ2-5
clone size: .
V gene: TRBV4-1
D gene: .

CDR3 DNA: TGTGCCAGCAGCGTCGGGGGAGGCTCCTACAATGAGCAGTTCTTC
CDR3 protein: CASSVGGGSYNEQFF
J gene: TRBJ2-1
clone size: .
V gene: TRBV7-2
D gene: .

CDR3 DNA: TGTGCCAGCAGCTTGTTAAGGGGGAGCACAGATACGCAGTATTTT
CDR3 protein: CASSLLRGSTDTQYF
J gene: TRBJ2-3
clone size: .
V gene: TRBV5-6
D gene: .

CDR3 DNA: TGTGCCAGCAGTTTGGGAGTGAACTATGGCTACACCTTC
CDR3 protein: CASSLGVNYGYTF
J gene: TRBJ1-2
clone size: .
V gene: TRBV12-3/TRBV12-4
D gene: .

CDR3 DNA: TGTGCCAGCAGCGACAGGGGCGCAAATTCACCCCTCCACTTT
CDR3 protein: CASSDRGANSPLHF
J gene: TRBJ1-6
clone size: .
V gene: TRBV3-1/TRBV3-2
D gene: TRBD1